Following are 14 T cell receptor beta chains from one sample sequenced in a study of blood T cells in healthy people across ages. A sample-barcoded 5' primer and a J-beta primer mix were used in a second PCR of roughly 7 to 11 cycles. TCRdb called the 5' RACE reads again in MiXCR, with one record for every CDR3 protein. The table lists 1.5 million to 2 million distinct CDR3 sequences, approximately 39% of them singletons. The sample comprised blood. The origin of the receptors is a human donor in good health.

This chain joins TRBV29-1 and TRBJ2-3, with 7 bases aligning to TRBD1. The length of the CDR3 is 14 residues. V lost 5 bases, J lost 3 bases, and 8 bases stayed unmatched. Looked up from germline, CDR1 is SQVTM and CDR2 is ANQGSEA. The CDR3 sequence: CSVPRQGGTDTQYF. DNA for the CDR3: TGCAGCGTTCCCAGACAGGGTGGTACAGATACGCAGTATTTT.

The sample holds a few counts of this clonotype. The chain employs TRBV9 and TRBJ2-5; D tentatively fits TRBD1 or TRBD2 (5 bases each). The CDR3 is 16 residues long. Germline V CDR1 and CDR2: SGDLS, YYNGEE. The V gene lost 0 bases and the J gene lost 2 bases, with 14 bases spanning the gap. DNA for the CDR3: TGTGCCAGCAGCGTAGGGGTCGGGGCCGTTCAAGAGACCCAGTACTTC. Amino acid sequence: CASSVGVGAVQETQYF.

The chain joins TRBV20-1 to TRBJ2-5; D gene unclear. Germline V gene lookup returns CDR1 DFQATT and CDR2 SNEGSKA (reference sequence). The CDR3 sequence is 13 residues long. The CDR3 DNA follows: TGCAATGCCACCATTTCGGTACAAGAGACCCAGTACTTC. This gives the protein CNATISVQETQYF.

This clonotype was recorded at least ten times. V is TRBV6-5 and J is TRBJ1-1, with TRBD1 identical over 7 bases. Germline CDR1 is MNHEY and CDR2 is SVGAGI. Germline trimming cut 4 bases from V and 1 base from J; bases unmatched to any gene: 3. The CDR3 has 14 amino acids. As DNA, the CDR3 is TGTGCCAGCAGTTCCCGGACAGGGAACACTGAAGCTTTCTTT. Protein sequence: CASSSRTGNTEAFF.

The gene calls are TRBV28 and TRBJ2-6, with 7 bases fitting TRBD1. Germline CDR1 reads MDHEN; CDR2 reads SYDVKM. V lost 5 bases to trimming and J lost 0 bases; unmatched junction nucleotides: 7. CDR3 length: 17 residues. DNA for the CDR3: TGTGCCAGCAGTAAAGACAGGGCCGCCTCTGGGGCCAACGTCCTGACTTTC. Translating gives CASSKDRAASGANVLTF.

Only a few counts were recorded for this clonotype. The V call is TRBV4-1, the J call TRBJ1-6; D may be TRBD1 (5 bases). This CDR3 is built from 17 residues. The germline V gene has CDR1 MGHRA and CDR2 YSYEKL. With 2 bases removed from V and 5 bases from J, the gap between germline ends came to 16 bases. The CDR3 sequence: CASSQNSGTVNNSPLHF. The CDR3 DNA is TGCGCCAGCAGCCAAAATTCAGGGACGGTGAATAATTCACCCCTCCACTTT.

The CDR3 reads CASRHPGLAGGSEQYF. The CDR3 DNA reads TGTGCCAGCAGACATCCGGGACTAGCGGGGGGTTCCGAGCAGTACTTC. The chain carries TRBV6-2 or TRBV6-3 and TRBJ2-7; 15 bases match TRBD2. This CDR3 region has 16 residues. The germline V gene encodes CDR1 MNHEY and CDR2 SVGEGT. The ends lost 6 bases at V and 6 bases at J; junction bases unmatched: 9.

This chain uses TRBV29-1 with TRBJ1-1; D not resolved. The CDR3 covers 11 residues. Germline loops: CDR1 SQVTM, CDR2 ANQGSEA. V lost 4 bases to trimming and J lost 6 bases, with 9 bases between them. The CDR3, as DNA: TGCAGCGTTGGCAGGTCCTCTGAAGCTTTCTTT. Residues: CSVGRSSEAFF.

In its sample, this clonotype was seen many times. The rearrangement joins TRBV29-1 to TRBJ2-7; TRBD2 might be the D (6 bases). CDR1 SQVTM and CDR2 ANQGSEA come from the germline V gene. Trimming cost V 7 bases and J 6 bases, with 13 bases left between them. This CDR3 comprises 11 residues. CDR3 sequence reads: CSAGGGSEQYF. CDR3 nucleotides: TGCAGCGCCGGTGGGGGGAGCGAGCAGTACTTC.

The sample holds a few counts of this clonotype. This rearrangement joins TRBV5-1 to TRBJ2-7; D uncertain. Per the germline V gene, CDR1 is SGHRS and CDR2 is YFSETQ. V lost 0 bases and J lost 2, with 9 bases in between. This CDR3 is built from 14 residues. CDR3 amino acids: CASSLDLFPYEQYF. The CDR3, as DNA: TGCGCCAGCAGCTTGGACCTTTTCCCCTACGAGCAGTACTTC.

The rearrangement uses TRBV10-2 and TRBJ1-2, with no clear D. V dropped 7 bases and J dropped 3 bases, with 21 bases sitting between them. CDR1 and CDR2 from the germline V gene are WSHSY and SAAADI. The CDR3 sequence is 16 residues long. CDR3 protein: CASILTREGRDYGYTF. The CDR3 bases are TGCGCCAGCATCTTAACCCGGGAAGGGAGGGACTATGGCTACACCTTC.

V and J are TRBV5-1 and TRBJ2-7, with TRBD1 matching over 8 bases. Germline CDR1 is SGHRS and CDR2 is YFSETQ. The CDR3 has 13 amino acids. Unmatched junction bases numbered 4, after V lost 6 bases and J lost 2 bases. The CDR3 protein is CASKGQAPYEQYF. The DNA for the CDR3 is TGCGCCAGCAAGGGACAGGCGCCCTACGAGCAGTACTTC.

This rearrangement joins TRBV7-2 to TRBJ2-1; maybe TRBD1 (5 bases). CDR1 SGHTA and CDR2 FQGNSA come from the germline V gene. This CDR3 is 15 amino acids long. V was cut by 3 bases and J by 2 bases, with 11 bases left in between. CDR3 in amino acids: CTSSFDSLPYNEQFF. CDR3 DNA: TGTACCAGCAGCTTCGACAGTTTACCCTACAATGAGCAGTTCTTC.

This clonotype was recorded many times. Mismatch with germline at one junction end may stem from a read error. CDR3 nucleotide sequence: TGTGCCAGCAGCCCACTAGCGGGGGGTAACAATGAGCAGTTCTTC. Its translation is CASSPLAGGNNEQFF. This sequence joins TRBV5-1 and TRBJ2-1, with 12 nucleotides matching TRBD2. CDR1 and CDR2 (germline): SGHRS, YFSETQ. The CDR3 consists of 15 residues.